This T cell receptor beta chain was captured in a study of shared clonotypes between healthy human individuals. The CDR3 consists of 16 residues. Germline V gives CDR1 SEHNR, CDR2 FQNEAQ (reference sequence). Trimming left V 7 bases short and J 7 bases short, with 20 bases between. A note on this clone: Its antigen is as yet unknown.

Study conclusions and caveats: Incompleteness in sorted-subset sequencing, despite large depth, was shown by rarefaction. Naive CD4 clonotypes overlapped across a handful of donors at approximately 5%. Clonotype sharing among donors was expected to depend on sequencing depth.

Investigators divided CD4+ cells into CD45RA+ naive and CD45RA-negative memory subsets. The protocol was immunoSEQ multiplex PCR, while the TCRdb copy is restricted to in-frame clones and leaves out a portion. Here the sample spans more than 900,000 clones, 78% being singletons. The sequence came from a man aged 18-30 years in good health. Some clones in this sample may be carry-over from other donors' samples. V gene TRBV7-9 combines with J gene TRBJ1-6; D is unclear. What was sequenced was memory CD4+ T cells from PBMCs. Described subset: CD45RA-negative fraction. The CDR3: CASKPWEQTMNSPLHF. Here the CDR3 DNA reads TGTGCCAGCAAACCCTGGGAGCAGACGATGAATTCACCCCTCCACTTT.